This T cell receptor beta chain derives from a study of cytomegalovirus exposure and HLA in healthy donors. Primers included in the PCR were 60 Vbeta and 13 Jbeta primers. As originally analysed: The authors later counted roughly 77 million unique TCR beta chains, approximately 10 million of them shared. The method was immunoSEQ multiplex PCR; TCRdb's version includes in-frame clones alone and lacks a portion of them. Clone size and V and J calls were adopted from that table, with D and trimming inferred from the DNA. Of over 50,000 clones in the sample, roughly 80% were seen once. The length of the CDR3 is 13 residues. V was pared by 6 bases and J by 5 bases, with 4 bases of the junction left unmatched. Germline-derived CDR1 and CDR2 are MNHEY and SMNVEV (reference sequence).

The origin of this receptor is a man aged 40-50 years in good health and CMV-seronegative. The specimen sequenced was PBMCs. The chain employs TRBV27 and TRBJ1-1; 9 bases agree with TRBD1. Here the CDR3 DNA reads TGTGCCAGCAGAGACAGGGGGATGACTGAAGCTTTCTTT. Protein: CASRDRGMTEAFF.